A selection of T cell receptor beta chains follows, all from one sample in a study of control samples from healthy donors and cancer patients. Clones were read by immunoSEQ multiplex PCR, and TCRdb kept only the in-frame ones, dropping some. The data hold roughly 120,000 clones, with 88% observed a single time. The source material was blood. The receptors were gathered from a woman in her 70s in good health. Each CDR3 is given with its conserved first and last residue.

V: TRBV5-6; J: TRBJ2-5; CDR3: CASSNRVETQYF
V: TRBV7-3; J: TRBJ1-3; CDR3: CASSSGSGNTIYF
V: TRBV5-5; J: TRBJ2-7; CDR3: CASSLRPEAYEQYF
V: TRBV19; J: TRBJ1-2; CDR3: CASWGSGGYTF
V: TRBV7-8; J: TRBJ2-1; CDR3: CASTVGNSYNEQFF
V: TRBV5-4; J: TRBJ2-5; CDR3: CASSPPGVARETQYF
V: TRBV29-1; J: TRBJ1-5; CDR3: CSVQNGGNQPQHF
V: TRBV11-2; J: TRBJ1-2; CDR3: CASSLDHYGYTF
V: TRBV2; J: TRBJ2-3; CDR3: CASSSDRVGSGDTQYF
V: TRBV5-1; J: TRBJ2-4; CDR3: CASKASKNIQYF
V: TRBV9; J: TRBJ1-2; CDR3: CASSTNTGNGYTF
V: TRBV9; J: TRBJ2-1; CDR3: CASSAHSGQGLFF
V: TRBV5-4; J: TRBJ2-1; CDR3: CASSSRTSSYEQFF
V: TRBV12-3/TRBV12-4; J: TRBJ1-5; CDR3: CASSQGPLRPQHF
V: TRBV19; J: TRBJ2-7; CDR3: CASSLLTGAERYF
V: TRBV19; J: TRBJ1-4; CDR3: CASSIRRGNEKLFF
V: TRBV18; J: TRBJ2-1; CDR3: CASSPFSEITAYNEQFF
V: TRBV18; J: TRBJ2-3; CDR3: CASSPRYLSTDTQYF
V: TRBV7-9; J: TRBJ1-2; CDR3: CASSLAEEGYTF
V: TRBV19; J: TRBJ1-2; CDR3: CASSRRGERSANYGYTF
V: TRBV24-1; J: TRBJ2-1; CDR3: CATRSAYNEQFF
V: TRBV19; J: TRBJ1-1; CDR3: CASSKGGALNTEAFF
V: TRBV21-1; J: TRBJ2-7; CDR3: CASNSLRGGDSYEQYF
V: TRBV12-3/TRBV12-4; J: TRBJ1-3; CDR3: CASSFEANTIYF
V: TRBV5-4; J: TRBJ2-6; CDR3: CASRDAGANVLTF
V: TRBV7-9; J: TRBJ1-1; CDR3: CASSFLGVSTEAFF
V: TRBV11-3; J: TRBJ2-5; CDR3: CASSLGGLQQETQYF
V: TRBV19; J: TRBJ1-2; CDR3: CASGDRENGYTF
V: TRBV6-5; J: TRBJ1-2; CDR3: CASQGARNYGYTF
V: TRBV5-1; J: TRBJ2-5; CDR3: CASSPGAGGEETQYF
V: TRBV7-2; J: TRBJ2-5; CDR3: CASSLAWGSVQETQYF
V: TRBV15; J: TRBJ1-6; CDR3: CATSRDWRQIYSPLHF
V: TRBV19; J: TRBJ2-4; CDR3: CASAGQAGEAKNIQYF
V: TRBV6-5; J: TRBJ1-1; CDR3: CASSLLGFTEAFF
V: TRBV6-5; J: TRBJ1-2; CDR3: CASGYGQGADGYTF